This record covers a single T cell receptor (beta chain). Antigen unknown. These data originate in a study of CXCR3-negative and CXCR3-positive naive CD8 T cells. Study in general: The study obtained 130 million to 150 million TRB reads, about 1.5 +/- 0.3 million per library. Regarding the study as a whole: With CXCR3 expression partially decreased after cryopreservation, most assays relied on fresh PBMCs.

This CDR3 has 15 amino acids. Germline lookup yields CDR1 SGHTA and CDR2 FQGNSA. Through 5' RACE with UMI labels, the TRB cDNA libraries were prepared. TCRdb re-called the 5' RACE reads and shows each CDR3 protein once, DNA omitted. The sample features some 41,000 distinct CDR3 sequences, with approximately 11% in its top ten. The sequencing sample was made of memory CD8+ T cells from blood. This clonotype was obtained from a human donor in good health. Some clones in this sample may be carry-over from other donors' samples. This sequence joins TRBV7-2 and TRBJ1-2; the D call from TCRdb, TRBD1, cannot be confirmed without DNA. The CDR3 sequence: CASSSGQGLLYGYTF.